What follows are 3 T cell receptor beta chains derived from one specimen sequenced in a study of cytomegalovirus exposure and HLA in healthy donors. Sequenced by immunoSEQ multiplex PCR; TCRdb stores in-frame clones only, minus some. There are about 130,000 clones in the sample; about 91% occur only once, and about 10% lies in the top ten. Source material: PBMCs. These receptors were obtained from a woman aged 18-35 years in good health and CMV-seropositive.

CDR3 DNA: TGTGCCAGCAGCGGACAAACTAGCGGGGGGGCGAGGGAGACCCAGTACTTC. This gives the protein CASSGQTSGGARETQYF. V is TRBV9 and J is TRBJ2-5, with 13 bases that match TRBD2. Trimming took 3 bases from V and 5 from J; bases not matched to a gene: 10. The CDR3 length is 17 residues. Germline V gives CDR1 SGDLS, CDR2 YYNGEE.

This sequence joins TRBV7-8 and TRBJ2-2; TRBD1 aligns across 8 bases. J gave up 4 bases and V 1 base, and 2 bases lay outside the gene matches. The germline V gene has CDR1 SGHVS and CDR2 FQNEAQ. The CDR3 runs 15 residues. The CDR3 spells CASSLGQGSTGELFF. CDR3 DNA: TGTGCCAGCAGCTTAGGACAGGGGAGCACCGGGGAGCTGTTTTTT.

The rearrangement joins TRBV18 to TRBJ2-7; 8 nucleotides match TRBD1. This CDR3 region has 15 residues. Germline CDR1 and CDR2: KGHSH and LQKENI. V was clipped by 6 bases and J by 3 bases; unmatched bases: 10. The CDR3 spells CASSAGGQEIYEQYF. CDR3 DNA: TGTGCCAGCTCCGCCGGGGGACAGGAGATCTACGAGCAGTACTTC.